The following is a T cell receptor (delta chain) sequence with its context. This clone turned up a few times. It has no known antigen specificity. A read error is the likely source, as a far larger clone sits one nucleotide away. In the same sample, other DNA sequences code for this CDR3. Vgamma9/Vdelta2+ and Vdelta2-negative gammadelta T cell populations were flow-sorted from peripheral blood mononuclear cells for bulk TCR repertoire analysis. The sample is drawn from a study of γδ T cells in repeated Plasmodium falciparum infection (dated by TCRdb to about 2021). Regarding the research as a whole: The natural-infection arm enrolled Malian children exposed to intense seasonal malaria transmission and compared the Malian children with Australian children matched for age and gender. Roughly 5 malaria-naive U.S. adults underwent four controlled human malaria infections by bites from P. falciparum NF54-infected Anopheles stephensi mosquitoes over around 590 days. Samples were collected from controlled-infection subjects at baseline, immediately before selected infections, and 21 days after each infection. Malian gammadelta TCR repertoires were analysed cross-sectionally during no-transmission periods and longitudinally across acute febrile malaria episodes. Using both natural infection in Mali and controlled human malaria infection, the study looked at the way repeated Plasmodium falciparum infection shapes the human gammadelta T cell repertoire. Here is what the overall study found, with its caveats: In Vdelta2-negative gammadelta TCR repertoires, which were largely Vdelta1+, repeated controlled infections appeared to drive waves of new clonotype selection. Vgamma9/Vdelta2+ TCR repertoires showed a highly stable polyclonal repertoire over time and infection, with many inter-individual overlapping TCRgamma sequences. Analysis of inter-individual variability in gammadelta T cell responses was limited by the small size of the controlled-infection cohort. Vdelta2-negative gammadelta TCR repertoires from Malian children appeared more clonally expanded, less diverse and less shared than those of Australian children. Generalizability was limited because the Malian cohort was drawn from a small rural village of predominantly one ethnic group.

Library preparation employed multiplex PCR. The data were produced on an Illumina MiSeq. Both TCR gamma (TRG) and TCR delta (TRD) chains were sequenced from each sorted gammadelta T cell sample. Regarding the original processing steps: The repertoire analyses used clonotype tree plots, the accumulated frequency of the top 20 clonotypes, and diversity index (DI) and D75 metrics. After TCRdb called clones again from the public reads with CATT, rows with identical DNA were merged. For this entry, the V and J calls and clone size follow TCRdb and not the study's own pipeline. This sample holds roughly 90,000 delta-chain clones; 0.85% to 1% were observed only once. Clones ranked in the top ten supply over 8.5% of the sample. From the germline V gene, CDR1 is GEAIGNYY and CDR2 is EKD. The CDR3 measures 19 amino acids from cysteine to phenylalanine. CDR3 DNA is the only sequence kept; it has 57 bases, read in frame from the first base.

Specimen: gamma-delta T cells from blood. The V gene call is TRDV2, and the J gene call is absent; the table's D call of TRDD3 was not tested on the DNA. The source of this sequence is a pool of human donors (malaria-infected and uninfected, not separated). The CDR3 corresponds to CACDTRNFLGDTRWDKLIF. In nucleotide form, the sequence is TGTGCCTGTGACACCCGGAACTTCCTCGGGGATACGCGTTGGGATAAGCTCATCTTT.